This TCR beta chain comes out of a study of cytomegalovirus exposure and HLA in healthy donors (dated by TCRdb to about 2017). Regarding the study in general: According to an earlier analysis of a few hundred of the donors, about 179 million T cells yielded some 110 million unique TCR beta sequences and approximately 300 Gb of sequence data. About 300 gigabases of sequencing data and approximately 92 million unique TCR sequences made up an early release that covered 640 HLA-typed donors. Of the 350 to 400 genotyped donors, approximately 83% fell in the genetic ancestry cluster associated with self-reported Caucasian donors. The study aimed to test whether cataloging public T cell receptors could reveal signatures of past pathogen exposure. The T cell repertoires of under 750 subjects were profiled by immunosequencing and related to cytomegalovirus serostatus. A separate validation cohort of some 130 different subjects was used in addition to the approximately 670-subject first cohort. The study combined high-throughput TCR immunosequencing, statistical association of individual TCRs with disease status, and machine learning to predict cytomegalovirus infection status. In a later analysis, previously published TCR beta repertoires from fewer than 750 donors were re-analyzed and high-resolution HLA genotyping was added so that TCR occurrence patterns could be studied. Rather than using new phenotypic data, the later analysis identified candidate immune exposures from TCR beta sequences and from how often those sequences occurred across donors. An earlier analysis of 587 of the donors used high-throughput TCR beta sequencing to judge whether each TCR beta V gene segment behaved as functional or pseudogenic. Donor age, sex, ethnicity and CMV serostatus were compiled together with the repertoire data. A later genetic analysis took genome-wide SNP genotypes for about 55% of the 666 donors and used that subset as a discovery cohort. Every discovery cohort repertoire had been produced on one sequencing platform. Class I and class II HLA loci were covered by the typing at four-digit resolution. Typing coverage differed by locus: A, B, C, DRB1 and DQB1 were typed in roughly 620-630 donors, DQA1 in approximately 520, DPA1 in 600 to 610, and DPB1 in just under 490. A few DR-DQ haplotypes were treated as single units for association and clustering because of strong linkage in the cohort. On average, 235,054 unique TCR beta nucleotide sequences were sequenced per donor among 350 to 400 genotyped donors of the cohort, with 15% to 20% of those sequences being non-productive.

The paper's findings and limits, for the study overall: According to a later analysis, TCR association rates differed among HLA loci, with DRB1 alleles showing the most associated TCRs and HLA-C alleles showing the fewest. In a later genetic analysis, a missense DCLRE1C variant was associated with V-gene and J-gene trimming of TCR beta chains, and the association was replicated in an independent cohort. A further reported finding was that TCR beta sequences accurately predicted the HLA-A and HLA-B alleles for most subjects in the first cohort. When HLA alleles, especially DR and DQ, strongly co-occurred, attributing TCR associations to individual alleles was difficult. The classifier was reported to diagnose cytomegalovirus status with high specificity and sensitivity in both the original and validation cohorts. The only immune exposure information available for the cohort was CMV serostatus. The authors suggested that the approach could potentially be extended to other disease states and immunological phenotypes. According to a later analysis, most CMV-associated TCR beta chains appeared to be HLA-restricted, and the HLA associations seemed to be driven largely by CMV exposure. Correlated functional status among segregating V segments might be attributable to linkage disequilibrium, but an unknown experimental factor could not be ruled out. Some IMGT-functional V segments, including TRBV6-2 and TRBV6-3, could not be told apart with the 87-base-pair reads, so those segments were excluded. Broadly in line with IMGT annotations, most TCR beta V segments showed up in productive rearrangements about 90% or about 30% of the time in an earlier analysis of some 590 of the donors. In a later analysis, HLA-associated TCR beta chains were found to be more clonally expanded and to have lower generation probabilities than equally common non-associated chains. A later genetic analysis reported fewer N-insertions in productive TCRs among donors in an Asian-associated ancestry cluster than the approximately 670-donor mean. HLA typing was unavailable for some donors at each locus, so association tests used only the typed subset. Some 15 rarely observed V segments, including chromosome 9 orphons, were excluded from the earlier analysis of approximately 600 of the donors because counts were too low. The presence/absence analyses assumed that sequencing depth was roughly uniform across donors, and that assumption may not be true. Several of the top co-occurrence clusters appeared to be linked to parvovirus B19, influenza, CMV and Epstein-Barr virus, according to a later analysis. In this cohort, only TCR beta chains were sequenced, and detectable features were limited by the absence of alpha or paired-chain data. A few of the identified cytomegalovirus-associated TCR beta chains were confirmed in vitro to be specific for cytomegalovirus antigens. A cluster of highly shared sequence variants was judged likely to represent a technical artifact of the sequencing pipeline. The study listed around 160 TCR beta chains as associated with cytomegalovirus. Across donors, most TCR sequences were observed very rarely, whereas some public TCRs were present in many individuals. At a false discovery rate of 0.05, a later analysis linked 15,000 to 20,000 TCR beta sequences to specific HLA alleles.

Library method: the immunoSEQ multiplex PCR assay. A mixture of 60 forward primers for TCR Vbeta segments and 13 reverse primers for TCR Jbeta segments was used in the multiplex PCR. A multiplex PCR assay on genomic DNA amplified the CDR3 region of rearranged TCR beta genes. The Illumina HiSeq System was used to sequence the amplified TCR beta libraries as 87-base-pair reads. Processing in the source paper ran as follows. Across the 670 or so repertoires, a later analysis counted roughly 84 million unique TCR beta chains, around 11 million of which were shared by at least two donors. To remove PCR and sequencing errors, raw reads were error-corrected and collapsed into unique sequences using a nearest-neighbor algorithm that merged closely related sequences. To assign V, D and J gene segments, CDR3 sequences were aligned to IMGT reference sequences. For a sequence to be retained, a match of at least six nucleotides to both a V gene segment and a J gene segment was required. Rearrangements were classified as productive when the CDR3 lacked stop codons and remained in frame with V and J, and all other rearrangements were classified as non-productive. Following IMGT convention, CDR3 was defined as the stretch from the second conserved V-encoded cysteine to the conserved J-encoded phenylalanine. The earlier analysis of about 560 of the donors excluded any sequence lacking an unambiguous match to a single V gene segment. In an earlier analysis of approximately 560 of the donors, a V segment was called functional when productive rearrangements were above 56.7%, and segregating when the standard deviation between donors exceeded 5%. To diagnose cytomegalovirus status from the catalog of TCR beta chain sequences, a statistical classification framework was built. A later analysis assigned V and J genes by comparing TCR nucleotide sequences with IMGT/GENE-DB human TR gene sequences. Using the TCRdist pipeline, a later analysis assigned CDR3 sequences along with most-parsimonious VDJ recombination scenarios. In a later analysis, each TCR beta chain was defined by its CDR3 amino acid sequence together with its V-gene family, and reads without a unique V-gene family were excluded. To address suspected cross-contamination and a sequencing artifact, a later analysis removed roughly 580 highly shared, low-generation-probability nucleotide sequences. For each public chain, a later analysis derived a clonal expansion index from normalized ranks of inferred template counts within each repertoire. Generation probabilities in a later analysis came from a VDJ recombination model fitted to out-of-frame rearrangements, and those results were checked against IGoR. Hypergeometric tests were used in a later analysis to score TCR-TCR, TCR-HLA and TCR-CMV co-occurrence, with a repertoire-size bias correction applied to the TCR pairs. A later analysis estimated false discovery rates by permuting HLA or CMV assignments 20 times. In a later analysis, co-occurring TCRs were grouped with DBSCAN, and TCRdist sequence similarity was added when clustering was performed within HLA-allele-positive subsets. Co-occurrence clustering excluded repertoires with fewer than 30,000 or more than 120,000 public chains, plus five with anomalous nucleotide sharing. This is the immuneACCESS table as TCRdb keeps it, with only in-frame sequences that have V and J called. A part of the clones is gone; compared with another copy, unresolved V genes explain less than half, and the rest is unexplained. That table furnishes V, J and clone size, whereas the DNA furnished D and trimming. The sample table holds approximately 200,000 clones, of which about three quarters were seen once. The ten top clones hold around 2% of the sample.

The germline V gene (reference sequence) gives CDR1 as MNHEY and CDR2 as SMNVEV. V and J are truncated by 6 bases and 0 bases respectively, leaving an intervening sequence of 12 bases. The CDR3 contains 16 residues, cysteine and phenylalanine counted. Only the CDR3 region is kept as DNA, spanning 48 bases read in frame from base 1. In the case of this clone: Its specific antigen is unknown. There are no base qualities to consult, and no much larger clone falls within one base.

The cohort consisted of 666 healthy bone marrow donors. At the time of sampling, every cohort member was nominally healthy, though immune exposures that went unrecorded were likely present. The donor was CMV seronegative and was included in the group of under 450 seronegative cohort members. Each donor provided a peripheral blood sample, and peripheral blood mononuclear cells were used for TCR beta sequencing. Genomic DNA extraction from the blood cell samples was performed with the Qiagen DNeasy Blood Extraction Kit. This sequence originates from a man in his late teens or twenties in good health and CMV-seronegative. This sequence uses TRBV27 and TRBJ2-6; D gene: possibly TRBD1, on 6 matching bases. Sequenced sample: PBMCs. The nucleotides read TGTGCCAGCAGCTACGGACAGCCCTCTGGGGCCAACGTCCTGACTTTC. The encoded protein is CASSYGQPSGANVLTF.